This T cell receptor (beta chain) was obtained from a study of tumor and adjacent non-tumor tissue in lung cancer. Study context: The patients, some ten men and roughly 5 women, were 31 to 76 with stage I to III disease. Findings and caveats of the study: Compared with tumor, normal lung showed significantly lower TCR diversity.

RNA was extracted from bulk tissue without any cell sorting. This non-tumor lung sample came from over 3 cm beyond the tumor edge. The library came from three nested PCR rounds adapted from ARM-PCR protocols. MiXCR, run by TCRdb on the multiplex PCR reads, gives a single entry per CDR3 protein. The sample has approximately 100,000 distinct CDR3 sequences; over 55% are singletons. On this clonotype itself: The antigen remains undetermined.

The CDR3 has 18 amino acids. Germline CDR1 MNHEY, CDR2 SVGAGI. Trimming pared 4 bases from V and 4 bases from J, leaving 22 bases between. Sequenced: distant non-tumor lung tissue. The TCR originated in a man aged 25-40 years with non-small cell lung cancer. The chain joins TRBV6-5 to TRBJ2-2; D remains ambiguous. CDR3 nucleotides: TGTGCCAGCAGTTTCCGGTCTCTGGACCCGGTGGGCACCGGGGAGCTGTTTTTT. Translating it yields CASSFRSLDPVGTGELFF.